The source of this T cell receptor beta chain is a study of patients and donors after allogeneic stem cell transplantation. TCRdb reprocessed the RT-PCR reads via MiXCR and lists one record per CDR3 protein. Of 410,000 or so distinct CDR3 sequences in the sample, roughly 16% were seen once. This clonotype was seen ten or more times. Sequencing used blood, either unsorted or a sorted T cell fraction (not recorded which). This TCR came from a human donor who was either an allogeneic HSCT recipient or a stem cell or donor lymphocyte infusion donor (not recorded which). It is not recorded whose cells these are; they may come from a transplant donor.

This chain's CDR3 is CASSPGVSYEQYF. As DNA, the CDR3 is TGTGCCAGCAGTCCAGGGGTCTCCTACGAGCAGTACTTC. The chain joins TRBV25-1 to TRBJ2-7, with a weak D call TRBD1 (6 bases). The V end lost 5 bases, the J end lost 0 bases, and 8 bases lay between the germline ends. CDR1 MGHDK and CDR2 SYGVNS come from the germline V gene. The CDR3 extends over 13 amino acids.